This is a list of T cell receptor beta chains from one sample in a study of human T cells and chemical hapten exposure. TCRdb analysed the RACE reads with MiXCR anew, one entry per CDR3 protein. The profile shows about 160,000 distinct CDR3 sequences, about a quarter of them singletons. Here the sequenced sample was whole blood, taken in connection with sensitization to the hapten diphenylcyclopropenone (DPC). These TCRs come from a woman aged 18 to 35 with alopecia areata. Some clones in this sample may be carry-over from other donors' samples. Each CDR3 is given with its conserved first and last residue. The order of the fields is clone size, D gene, V gene, J gene, CDR3 DNA, CDR3 protein. A D gene is named only where the DNA matches it firmly. Clone size is not always given. Where it is, it says once, few, many or a class for expanded clones.

>NA|NA|TRBV15|TRBJ1-3
TGTGCCACCTCCTGGGTTAAGGGAAACACCATATATTTT
CATSWVKGNTIYF
>NA|NA|TRBV6-2/TRBV6-3|TRBJ1-1
TGTGCCAGCAGTTACTCGAGAGGGAGGAACACTGAAGCTTTCTTT
CASSYSRGRNTEAFF
>few|NA|TRBV20-1|TRBJ2-3
TGCAGTGCTAGAGGAAGAGGGACGGGCGCAGATACGCAGTATTTT
CSARGRGTGADTQYF
>NA|NA|TRBV27|TRBJ2-7
TGTGCCAGCAGTTTAGACGGTAAGGGTGCGAGGTACGAGCAGTACTTC
CASSLDGKGARYEQYF
>many|NA|TRBV20-1|TRBJ1-1
TGCAGTGCTAGAATCGGGGGGGGAGCTTTCTTT
CSARIGGGAFF
>NA|NA|TRBV4-3|TRBJ2-1
TGCGCCAGCAGCCAAGAGGGCCGGAGGGATGAGCAGTTCTTC
CASSQEGRRDEQFF
>NA|NA|TRBV4-3|TRBJ2-1
TGCGCCAGCAACCAAGATCGACTAAGCAATGAGCAGTTCTTC
CASNQDRLSNEQFF
>NA|NA|TRBV7-9|TRBJ2-7
TGTGCCAGCAGCCCTTGGGAGCAGTACTTC
CASSPWEQYF
>medium-sized|TRBD2|TRBV29-1|TRBJ2-7
TGCAGCGTTCTGGAGCGGGAGGGTTACGAGCAGTACTTC
CSVLEREGYEQYF
>few|TRBD1|TRBV20-1|TRBJ2-1
TGCAGTGCTAGAGCCCTACAGGGGGCGTACAATGAGCAGTTCTTC
CSARALQGAYNEQFF
>NA|NA|TRBV3-1|TRBJ2-7
TGTGCCAGCAGCCATTTGACAGCTACCTACGAGCAGTACTTC
CASSHLTATYEQYF